This TCR beta chain derives from a study of radiotherapy plus CTLA-4 blockade in lung cancer. Study in general: There were objective responses in 18% of patients, and around 31% had disease control.

A word on this clone: Its antigen is unidentified.

Lung cancer patients with chemo-refractory metastatic non-small-cell disease were given focal radiation plus CTLA-4 blockade with ipilimumab. The method was immunoSEQ multiplex PCR; TCRdb's version includes in-frame clones alone and lacks a portion of them. The data show 30,000 or so clones, roughly 70% seen once. Broader study findings: Early blood T cell clone dynamics, with interferon-beta, were reported to best predict response. Among blood TCR repertoires after radiotherapy plus ipilimumab, tumor-derived clones expanded.

This CDR3 contains 14 residues. The clonotype comes from a human donor with non-small cell lung cancer who had stable disease on radiotherapy plus ipilimumab. Sequencing was performed on peripheral blood, taken from a patient treated with radiotherapy plus ipilimumab. V gene TRBV1 combines with J gene TRBJ2-2. TRBV1 is a pseudogene. CDR3 amino acids: CTSSQCQFTGELFF. Written as DNA, the CDR3 is TGCACCAGCAGCCAATGCCAATTCACCGGGGAGCTGTTTTTT.